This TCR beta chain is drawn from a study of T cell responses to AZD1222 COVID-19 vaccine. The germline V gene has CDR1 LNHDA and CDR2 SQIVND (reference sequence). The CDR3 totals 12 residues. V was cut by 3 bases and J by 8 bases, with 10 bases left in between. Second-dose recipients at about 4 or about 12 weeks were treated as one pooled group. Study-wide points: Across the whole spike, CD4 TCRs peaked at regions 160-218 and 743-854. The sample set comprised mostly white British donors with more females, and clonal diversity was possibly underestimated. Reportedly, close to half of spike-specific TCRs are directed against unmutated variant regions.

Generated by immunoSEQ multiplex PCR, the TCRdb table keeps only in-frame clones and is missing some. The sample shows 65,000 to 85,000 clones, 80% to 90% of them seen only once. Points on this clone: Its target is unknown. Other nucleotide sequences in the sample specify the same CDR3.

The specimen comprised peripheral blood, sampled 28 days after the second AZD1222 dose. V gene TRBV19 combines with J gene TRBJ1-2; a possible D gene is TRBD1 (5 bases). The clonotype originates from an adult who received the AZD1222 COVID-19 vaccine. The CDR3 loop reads CASSIEGRGYTF. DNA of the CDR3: TGTGCCAGTAGTATCGAGGGGAGAGGCTACACCTTC.